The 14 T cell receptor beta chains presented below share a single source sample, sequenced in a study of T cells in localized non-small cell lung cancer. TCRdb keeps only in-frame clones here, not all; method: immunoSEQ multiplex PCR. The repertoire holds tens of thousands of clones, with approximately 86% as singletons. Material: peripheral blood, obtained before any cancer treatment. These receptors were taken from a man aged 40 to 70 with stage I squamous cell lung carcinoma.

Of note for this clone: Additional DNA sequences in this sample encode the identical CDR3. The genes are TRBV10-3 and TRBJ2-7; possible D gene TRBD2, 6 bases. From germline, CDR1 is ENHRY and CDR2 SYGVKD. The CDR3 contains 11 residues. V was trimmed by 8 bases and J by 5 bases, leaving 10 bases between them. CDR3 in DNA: TGTGCCATCGCAGCGGGTCACGAGCAGTACTTC. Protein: CAIAAGHEQYF.

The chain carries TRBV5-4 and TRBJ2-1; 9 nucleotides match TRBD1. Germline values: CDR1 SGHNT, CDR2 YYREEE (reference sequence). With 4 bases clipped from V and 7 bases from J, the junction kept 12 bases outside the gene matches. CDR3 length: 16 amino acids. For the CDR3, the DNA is TGTGCCAGCAGCCCCACAGGGGGCGCAACGATGAATGAGCAGTTCTTC. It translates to CASSPTGGATMNEQFF.

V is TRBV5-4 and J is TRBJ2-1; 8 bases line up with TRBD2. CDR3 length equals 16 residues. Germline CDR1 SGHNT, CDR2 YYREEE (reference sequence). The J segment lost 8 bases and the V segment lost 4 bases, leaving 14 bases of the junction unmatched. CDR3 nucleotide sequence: TGTGCCAGCAGCACACGTTCTGGGGCGGGGGGCCATGAGCAGTTCTTC. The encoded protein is CASSTRSGAGGHEQFF.

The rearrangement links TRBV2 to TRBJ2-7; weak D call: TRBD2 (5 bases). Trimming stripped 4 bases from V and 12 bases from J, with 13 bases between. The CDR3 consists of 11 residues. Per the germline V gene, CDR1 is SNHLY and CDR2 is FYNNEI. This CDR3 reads CASSVDGDRYF. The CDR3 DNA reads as TGTGCCAGCAGTGTCGACGGGGATAGGTACTTC. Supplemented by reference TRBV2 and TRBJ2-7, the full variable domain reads EPEVTQTPSHQVTQMGQEVILRCVPISNHLYFYWYRQILGQKVEFLVSFYNNEISEKSEIFDDQFSVERPDGSNFTLKIRSTKLEDSAMYFCASSVDGDRYFGPGTRLTVT.

The CDR3 DNA reads TGTGCCAGCAGCTCCCAGAGGACGGGCCCGATTTATGGCTACACCTTC. This codes for CASSSQRTGPIYGYTF. V gene TRBV7-9 combines with J gene TRBJ1-2; D is unresolved. The CDR3 extends over 16 amino acids. Looked up from germline, CDR1 is SEHNR and CDR2 is FQNEAQ (reference sequence). V gave up 4 bases and J gave up 5 bases, with 20 bases separating them. The full variable domain, with the rest looked up from reference TRBV7-9 and TRBJ1-2, is DTGVSQNPRHKITKRGQNVTFRCDPISEHNRLYWYRQTLGQGPEFLTYFQNEAQLEKSRLLSDRFSAERPKGSFSTLEIQRTEQGDSAMYLCASSSQRTGPIYGYTFGSGTRLTVV.

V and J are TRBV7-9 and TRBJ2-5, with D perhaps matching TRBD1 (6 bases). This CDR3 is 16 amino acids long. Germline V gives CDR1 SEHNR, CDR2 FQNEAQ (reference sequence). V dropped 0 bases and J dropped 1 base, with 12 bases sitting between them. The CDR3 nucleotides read TGTGCCAGCAGCTTAGCCGGACAGACGATCCAAGAGACCCAGTACTTC. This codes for CASSLAGQTIQETQYF. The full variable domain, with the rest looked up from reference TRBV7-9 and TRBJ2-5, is DTGVSQNPRHKITKRGQNVTFRCDPISEHNRLYWYRQTLGQGPEFLTYFQNEAQLEKSRLLSDRFSAERPKGSFSTLEIQRTEQGDSAMYLCASSLAGQTIQETQYFGPGTRLLVL.

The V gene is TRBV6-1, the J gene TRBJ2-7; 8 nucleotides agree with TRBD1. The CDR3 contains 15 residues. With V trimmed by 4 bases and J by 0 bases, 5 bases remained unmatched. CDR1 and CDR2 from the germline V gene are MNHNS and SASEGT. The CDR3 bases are TGTGCCAGCAGTGGAACAGGGGGGCCCTCCTACGAGCAGTACTTC. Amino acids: CASSGTGGPSYEQYF.

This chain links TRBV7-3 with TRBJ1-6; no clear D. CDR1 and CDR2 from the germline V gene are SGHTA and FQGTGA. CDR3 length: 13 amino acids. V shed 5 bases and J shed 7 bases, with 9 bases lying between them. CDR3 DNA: TGTGCCAGCAGCCCAATCCCAAATTCACCCCTCCACTTT. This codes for CASSPIPNSPLHF. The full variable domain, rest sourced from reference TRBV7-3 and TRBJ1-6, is GAGVSQTPSNKVTEKGKYVELRCDPISGHTALYWYRQSLGQGPEFLIYFQGTGAADDSGLPNDRFFAVRPEGSVSTLKIQRTERGDSAVYLCASSPIPNSPLHFGNGTRLTVT.

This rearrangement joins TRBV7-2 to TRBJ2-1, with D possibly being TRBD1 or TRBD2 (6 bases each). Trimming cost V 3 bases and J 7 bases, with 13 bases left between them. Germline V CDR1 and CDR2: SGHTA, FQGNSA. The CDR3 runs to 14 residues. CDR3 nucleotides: TGTGCCAGCAGCTTTGGGGGCGGAGGGAATGAGCAGTTCTTC. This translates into CASSFGGGGNEQFF. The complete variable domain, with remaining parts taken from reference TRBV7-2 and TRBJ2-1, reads GAGVSQSPSNKVTEKGKDVELRCDPISGHTALYWYRQSLGQGLEFLIYFQGNSAPDKSGLPSDRFSAERTGGSVSTLTIQRTQQEDSAVYLCASSFGGGGNEQFFGPGTRLTVL.

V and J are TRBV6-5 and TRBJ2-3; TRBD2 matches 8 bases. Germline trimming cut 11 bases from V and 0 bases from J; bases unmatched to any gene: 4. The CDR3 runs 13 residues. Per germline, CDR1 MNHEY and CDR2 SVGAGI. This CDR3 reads CALGGGSTDTQYF. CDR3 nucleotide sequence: TGTGCCCTCGGGGGGGGAAGCACAGATACGCAGTATTTT.

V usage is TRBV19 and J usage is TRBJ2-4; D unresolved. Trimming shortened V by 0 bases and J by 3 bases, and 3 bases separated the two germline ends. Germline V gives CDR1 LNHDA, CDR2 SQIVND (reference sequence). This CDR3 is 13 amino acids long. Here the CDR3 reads CASSIDYKNIQYF. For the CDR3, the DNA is TGTGCCAGTAGTATAGACTACAAAAACATTCAGTACTTC.

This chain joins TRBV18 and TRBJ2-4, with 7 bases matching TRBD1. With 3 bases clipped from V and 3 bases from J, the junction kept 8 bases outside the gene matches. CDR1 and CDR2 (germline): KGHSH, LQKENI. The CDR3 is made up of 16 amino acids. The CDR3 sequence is CASSPSPDRVKNIQYF. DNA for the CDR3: TGTGCCAGCTCACCCTCCCCCGACAGGGTCAAAAACATTCAGTACTTC.

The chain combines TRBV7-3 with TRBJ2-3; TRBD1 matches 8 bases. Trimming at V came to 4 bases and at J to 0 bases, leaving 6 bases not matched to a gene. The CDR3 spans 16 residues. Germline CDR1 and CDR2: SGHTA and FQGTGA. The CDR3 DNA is TGTGCCAGCAGCTCACAGGGACAGGCTAGCACAGATACGCAGTATTTT. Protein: CASSSQGQASTDTQYF.

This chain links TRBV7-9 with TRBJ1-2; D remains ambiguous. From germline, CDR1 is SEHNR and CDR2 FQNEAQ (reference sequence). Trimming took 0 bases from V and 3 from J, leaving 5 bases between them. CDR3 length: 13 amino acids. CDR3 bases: TGTGCCAGCAGCTTAGCTCGGGACTATGGCTACACCTTC. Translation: CASSLARDYGYTF.